This note documents a single T cell receptor (beta chain) sequence. The table came from immunoSEQ multiplex PCR; TCRdb's copy has only in-frame clones and leaves some out. The data hold under 150,000 clones, with around 84% observed a single time. These data originate in a study of blood T cell repertoires in COVID-19. Whole-study context: From T cells, B-cell-depleted T cells, or PBMCs came the material, which was cDNA or gDNA.

CDR1 is MNHEY and CDR2 is SVGAGI in the germline V gene. Trimming took 8 bases from V and 2 from J; bases not matched to a gene: 2. The CDR3 totals 14 residues. The chain combines TRBV6-5 with TRBJ2-1; 11 positions match TRBD2. The sample comprised peripheral blood. The sequence was collected from a human donor in a cohort sampled during active COVID-19. The CDR3 sequence: CASFSGGAYNEQFF. CDR3 nucleotide sequence: TGTGCCAGCTTTAGCGGGGGGGCCTACAATGAGCAGTTCTTC.